Listed below are T cell receptor beta chains from one sample, sequenced in a study of CD8+ T cells in alopecia areata. The table came from immunoSEQ multiplex PCR; TCRdb's copy has only in-frame clones and leaves some out. The table records more than 75,000 clones, more than 35% of them present only once. The specimen sequenced was CD4+ T cells sorted from blood. The receptors were sampled from a human donor with alopecia areata. Each CDR3 is given with its conserved first and last residue. A D gene is named only where the DNA matches it firmly. Expanded clones get a size class; other rows say once, few or many, or leave the size out.

-,TRBJ1-5,TRBD1,TRBV30,TGTGCCTGGAATCCCCAGGGGGTATATCAGCCCCAGCATTTT,CAWNPQGVYQPQHF
few,TRBJ2-2,TRBD1,TRBV28,TGTGCCAGCAGTTTCTTTCCGGGACAGGGGAAAACCGGGGAGCTGTTTTTT,CASSFFPGQGKTGELFF
-,TRBJ1-5,TRBD1,TRBV30,TGTGCCTGGAGTGCACCGGGACAGGGAAGTCAGCCCCAGCATTTT,CAWSAPGQGSQPQHF
few,TRBJ2-7,-,TRBV7-8,TGTGCCAGCAGCCACGTTGGGGCGTGGGAGTACTTC,CASSHVGAWEYF
-,TRBJ2-2,-,TRBV29-1,TGCAGCGGCCAGGGTTTCGGGGAGCTGTTTTTT,CSGQGFGELFF
-,TRBJ2-7,TRBD1,TRBV15,TGTGCCACCAGCAGTGGGAACAGGGGGGAAGACGAGCAGTACTTC,CATSSGNRGEDEQYF
many,TRBJ2-2,-,TRBV9,TGTGCCAGCAGCCCTCGAACAAACACCGGGGAGCTGTTTTTT,CASSPRTNTGELFF
-,TRBJ2-3,TRBD1,TRBV7-9,TGTGCCAGCAGCATTGGACAGGGGGCATATACGCAGTATTTT,CASSIGQGAYTQYF
-,TRBJ2-5,-,TRBV9,TGTGCCAGCAGCCTGACTGTACAAGAGACCCAGTACTTC,CASSLTVQETQYF
-,TRBJ2-5,-,TRBV29-1,TGCAGCGTTGCCAATTCGGTGGGGACGTCGGGGGAGCAGTACTTC,CSVANSVGTSGEQYF
once,TRBJ2-5,-,TRBV5-1,TGCGCCAGCAGCTTGGGTGGGGTCCAAGAGACCCAGTACTTC,CASSLGGVQETQYF
-,TRBJ1-1,-,TRBV11-3,TGTGCCAGCAGCCCGGGGGACGTGGGGGAGAACACTGAAGCTTTCTTT,CASSPGDVGENTEAFF
once,TRBJ2-2,-,TRBV11-2,TGTGCCAGCAGCTTAGTCCAGCGTGACACCGGGGAGCTGTTTTTT,CASSLVQRDTGELFF
few,TRBJ1-2,-,TRBV5-4,TGTGCCAGCAGCCCAAACAGGGTTGGTGGCTACACCTTC,CASSPNRVGGYTF
-,TRBJ1-4,-,TRBV6-5,TGTGCCAGCAGTTACAAGTTCGACAGCGCGAATGAAAAACTGTTTTTT,CASSYKFDSANEKLFF
-,TRBJ2-4,-,TRBV18,TGTGCCAGCTCACCACTCCCAGACCCCAAAAACATTCAGTACTTC,CASSPLPDPKNIQYF
-,TRBJ2-3,-,TRBV5-1,TGCGCCAGCAGCTTGGGACTGAGCACAGATACGCAGTATTTT,CASSLGLSTDTQYF
few,TRBJ2-3,-,TRBV15,TGTGCCACCAGCAGAGGTCTAGGGGATACGCAGTATTTT,CATSRGLGDTQYF
-,TRBJ2-3,TRBD2,TRBV29-1,TGCAGCGTTGAAGATCAATGGACTAGCGGGGGACGCACAGATACGCAGTATTTT,CSVEDQWTSGGRTDTQYF
-,TRBJ1-5,-,TRBV6-5,TGTGCCAGCAGTTACTCACGGCATTCGGGCAATCAGCCCCAGCATTTT,CASSYSRHSGNQPQHF
-,TRBJ1-1,-,TRBV30,TGTGCCTGTACGACGCGGGACCCTCTGAACACTGAAGCTTTCTTT,CACTTRDPLNTEAFF
-,TRBJ2-5,TRBD2,TRBV5-1,TGCGCCAGCAGCCGCGCTAGCGGGGGGGCAATCGAGACCCAGTACTTC,CASSRASGGAIETQYF
-,TRBJ2-1,-,TRBV27,TGTGCCAGCAGTTTATTAGGGCTCGGGGAGCAGTTCTTC,CASSLLGLGEQFF
-,TRBJ2-5,-,TRBV4-1,TGCGCCAGCAGCCTAGCGAGACAAGAGACCCAGTACTTC,CASSLARQETQYF
-,TRBJ2-5,-,TRBV7-2,TGTGCCAGCAGGTCCCAGATTCTATCCCAAGAGACCCAGTACTTC,CASRSQILSQETQYF
few,TRBJ1-2,-,TRBV30,TGTGCCTGTCGCCCGGGCCCATCTTATGGCTACACCTTC,CACRPGPSYGYTF
few,TRBJ1-1,-,TRBV11-2,TGTGCCAGCAGCTTCGCGGGGGCATTCGTCATGAACACTGAAGCTTTCTTT,CASSFAGAFVMNTEAFF
few,TRBJ2-5,TRBD1,TRBV7-2,TGTGCCAGCAGCAGGGACAGGGAGACCCAGTACTTC,CASSRDRETQYF
-,TRBJ1-2,TRBD1,TRBV30,TGTGCCTGGAGCGAACTAGGCCCGGGACAGGGAAATTGGGGCTACACCTTC,CAWSELGPGQGNWGYTF